This TCR beta chain emerged from a study of T cells in Graves' hyperthyroidism and ophthalmopathy. Study at large: It was at initial diagnosis, before any treatment, that peripheral blood was collected.

Authors of the study amplified TCR beta CDR3 regions from RNA transcripts. Carried out on the TCR CDR3, a first-round RT-PCR used the HTBI primer set. TCRdb redid the calling of the multiplex PCR reads with MiXCR, one entry per CDR3 protein. The table has 500,000 to 700,000 distinct CDR3 sequences, about a sixth seen once; the top ten hold about 18%. Fresh peripheral blood, 9.5 to 10 ml of it, supplied the PBMCs. This clonotype originated in a young woman with Graves' hyperthyroidism. Sequencing input: blood.

CDR3 loop: CASSGSGYGYTF. In DNA, the CDR3 is TGTGCCAGCAGCGGGTCCGGCTATGGCTACACCTTC. This chain links TRBV27 with TRBJ1-2; D remains unclear. Germline CDR1 reads MNHEY; CDR2 reads SMNVEV (reference sequence). The CDR3 is 12 residues long. V dropped 6 bases and J dropped 4 bases, with 9 bases sitting between them.